These 26 T cell receptor beta chains originate from one sample sequenced in a study of blood T cell repertoires in COVID-19 (dated by TCRdb to about 2020). Libraries were prepared through the immunoSEQ multiplex PCR assay. The clones in this table, taken by TCRdb from immuneACCESS, are in-frame only. Not every clone is retained; where verified, under half of the shortfall comes from an unresolved V gene, and the cause of the rest is unknown. Across this sample there are about 190,000 clones, with 70% to 90% seen only once. The ten largest clones capture under 5% of the sample. The sequencing input was peripheral blood. The receptors originated from a human donor in a cohort sampled during active COVID-19.

This sequence joins TRBV4-1 and TRBJ2-1; D may be TRBD2 (7 bases). Trimming shortened V by 0 bases and J by 4 bases, and 13 bases separated the two germline ends. In germline, CDR1 is MGHRA, CDR2 YSYEKL. This CDR3 comprises 16 residues. The CDR3 coding sequence is TGCGCCAGCAGCCAAGATTACGGGGGGCTGTACAATGAGCAGTTCTTC. Its protein is CASSQDYGGLYNEQFF.

The chain couples TRBV12-5 to TRBJ1-5; the D gene is possibly TRBD1 (5 bases). Deletions cut 0 bases from V and 1 base from J, with 10 bases between. CDR1 is LGHNT and CDR2 is FRNRAP in the germline V gene. The CDR3 covers 16 residues. Written as DNA, the CDR3 is TGTGCTAGTGGTTTGGTATGGGGGGAAAGCAATCAGCCCCAGCATTTT. Protein sequence: CASGLVWGESNQPQHF.

This sequence joins TRBV27 and TRBJ2-7; 10 nucleotides align to TRBD2. Germline V gene sequence: CDR1 MNHEY, CDR2 SMNVEV (reference sequence). Trimming at V came to 3 bases and at J to 0 bases, leaving 5 bases not matched to a gene. The CDR3 loop spans 16 amino acids. In DNA, the CDR3 is TGTGCCAGCAGTTTGTCGGGACTAGCGCACTCCTACGAGCAGTACTTC. The encoded protein is CASSLSGLAHSYEQYF.

This clone was seen just once. V gene TRBV9 combines with J gene TRBJ2-3; maybe TRBD2 (6 bases). This CDR3 comprises 15 residues. V lost 2 bases, J lost 0 bases, and 10 bases lay in between. Germline CDR1 reads SGDLS; CDR2 reads YYNGEE. Here the CDR3 DNA reads TGTGCCAGCAGCGTCTTAGCGGCTAGCACAGATACGCAGTATTTT. Residues: CASSVLAASTDTQYF.

The V call is TRBV12-3 or TRBV12-4, the J call TRBJ1-5; D is unresolved. The CDR3 covers 13 residues. V shed 3 bases and J shed 7 bases, with 10 bases lying between them. The CDR3 here is CASSFIAGQPQHF. For the CDR3, the DNA is TGTGCCAGCAGTTTTATAGCGGGACAGCCCCAGCATTTT.

CDR3 residues: CASTSTWTASTDTQYF. CDR3 in DNA: TGTGCCAGCACTTCAACTTGGACTGCCAGCACAGATACGCAGTATTTT. This chain links TRBV6-6 with TRBJ2-3; possibly TRBD2 for D (5 bases). V lost 7 bases to trimming and J lost 0 bases, with 17 bases between them. Germline-derived CDR1 and CDR2 are MNHNY and SVGAGI (reference sequence). The CDR3 is 16 amino acids.

Only a few counts were recorded for this clone. This chain uses TRBV18 with TRBJ1-1, with D unresolved. This CDR3 region has 15 residues. Trimming stripped 1 base from V and 2 bases from J, with 11 bases between. CDR1 and CDR2 from the germline V gene are KGHSH and LQKENI. The CDR3 DNA is TGTGCCAGCTCACCACTGTCTCTGGCCAACACTGAAGCTTTCTTT. As protein: CASSPLSLANTEAFF.

The rearrangement joins TRBV6-5 to TRBJ2-1; 10 bases map to TRBD1. The CDR3 runs to 15 residues. Germline loops: CDR1 MNHEY, CDR2 SVGAGI. Losses at the gene ends were 5 bases for V and 8 bases for J; bases not matched to a gene: 9. The CDR3 coding sequence is TGTGCCAGCAGTCAGAGGGACAGGGGAATACATGAGCAGTTCTTC. It translates to CASSQRDRGIHEQFF.

V is TRBV5-6 and J is TRBJ2-3; possibly TRBD2 for D (7 bases). The CDR3 has 17 residues. From germline, CDR1 is SGHDT and CDR2 YYEEEE. Trimming pared 3 bases from V and 4 bases from J, leaving 21 bases between. In nucleotides, the CDR3 is TGTGCCAGCAGCTGGGGACTAACAGGGAAGGGGGCAGATACGCAGTATTTT. This codes for CASSWGLTGKGADTQYF.

The chain couples TRBV4-1 to TRBJ2-7; 8 nucleotides align to TRBD1. Germline assignment: CDR1 MGHRA and CDR2 YSYEKL. V shed 3 bases and J 2 bases; nucleotides not matched to a gene: 3. CDR3 size: 14 residues. The DNA for the CDR3 is TGCGCCAGCAGCCATCGGACAGGGCCCTACGAGCAGTACTTC. Residues: CASSHRTGPYEQYF.

The rearrangement uses TRBV15 and TRBJ1-4; 8 bases agree with TRBD1. The CDR3 runs to 14 residues. Germline loops: CDR1 LNHNV, CDR2 YYDKDF (reference sequence). After removal of 4 bases from V and 8 bases from J, the junction contained 6 bases not matched to a gene. This chain's CDR3 is CATSMGQEYEKLFF. CDR3 coding DNA: TGTGCCACCAGCATGGGACAGGAGTACGAAAAACTGTTTTTT.

J is TRBJ1-1 and V is TRBV5-1, with a tentative D call TRBD1 (5 bases). The CDR3 is 16 amino acids. The ends were cut back, 4 bases at V and 3 bases at J, with 19 bases in the middle. Germline lookup yields CDR1 SGHRS and CDR2 YFSETQ. For the CDR3, the DNA is TGCGCCAGCAGCCCCCAACAGACCTGGGGGGACACTGAAGCTTTCTTT. It yields the protein CASSPQQTWGDTEAFF.

The V call is TRBV6-2 or TRBV6-3, the J call TRBJ2-1; TRBD1 agrees at 9 bases. With V trimmed by 4 bases and J by 8 bases, 9 bases remained unmatched. In germline, CDR1 is MNHEY, CDR2 SVGEGT. This CDR3 is 15 amino acids long. DNA of the CDR3: TGTGCCAGCAGTTTCCCGGGACAGGGCGGCGATGAGCAGTTCTTC. It codes for CASSFPGQGGDEQFF.

A few counts support this clone. V gene TRBV27 combines with J gene TRBJ2-2; 7 bases are a match to TRBD1. The CDR3 totals 16 residues. Losses at the gene ends were 2 bases for V and 4 bases for J; bases not matched to a gene: 7. Germline V gene lookup returns CDR1 MNHEY and CDR2 SMNVEV (reference sequence). CDR3 amino acids: CASSLAGGLSTGELFF. CDR3 coding DNA: TGTGCCAGCAGTTTAGCAGGGGGTCTGAGCACCGGGGAGCTGTTTTTT.

This chain uses TRBV6-5 with TRBJ1-1, with no clear D. Trimming took off 7 bases at V and 5 bases at J, with 14 bases between the two ends. The CDR3 covers 13 residues. From germline, CDR1 is MNHEY and CDR2 SVGAGI. The CDR3 loop is CASTPRASTEAFF. The DNA for the CDR3 is TGTGCCAGCACCCCTCGAGCTTCGACTGAAGCTTTCTTT.

The genes are TRBV7-2 and TRBJ1-4; D unclear. Trimming pared 1 base from V and 8 bases from J, leaving 11 bases between. Per germline, CDR1 SGHTA and CDR2 FQGNSA. The CDR3 has 14 residues. The CDR3 reads CASSLVGVREKLFF. DNA for the CDR3: TGTGCCAGCAGCTTAGTCGGGGTACGGGAAAAACTGTTTTTT.

This chain links TRBV9 with TRBJ1-4; D unclear. V lost 2 bases to trimming and J lost 7 bases, with 12 bases between them. The germline V gene encodes CDR1 SGDLS and CDR2 YYNGEE. The CDR3 has 14 amino acids. CDR3 amino acids: CASSVGWSGEKLFF. The CDR3 DNA reads as TGTGCCAGCAGCGTCGGGTGGTCGGGTGAAAAACTGTTTTTT.

This clone appeared a single time. The rearrangement joins TRBV28 to TRBJ2-7, with a possible D match to TRBD2 (6 bases). CDR3 length: 15 amino acids. From germline, CDR1 is MDHEN and CDR2 SYDVKM. The V end was cut by 6 bases, the J end by 2 bases, with 17 bases between. CDR3 in amino acids: CASSLHGTFTYEQYF. DNA of the CDR3: TGTGCCAGCAGCCTACACGGGACTTTCACCTACGAGCAGTACTTC.

The chain recombines TRBV3-1 (or the pseudogene TRBV3-2) with TRBJ1-2; perhaps TRBD1 as D (5 bases). From germline, CDR1 is LGHDT and CDR2 YNNKEL (reference sequence). CDR3 length: 16 amino acids. V was shortened by 1 base and J by 3 bases, with 15 bases between the two germline ends. DNA of the CDR3: TGTGCCAGCAGCCAAGGGGGCGCGGCAGCCTACTATGGCTACACCTTC. Amino acid sequence: CASSQGGAAAYYGYTF.

The rearrangement links TRBV4-3 to TRBJ2-3; TRBD2 agrees at 9 bases. V shed 4 bases, J shed 5 bases, and the junction held 4 bases outside the gene matches. This CDR3 comprises 14 residues. CDR1 LGHNA and CDR2 YSLEER come from the germline V gene. For the CDR3, the DNA is TGCGCCAGCAGCCTTAGCGGGAGCGAAGATACGCAGTATTTT. Translation gives CASSLSGSEDTQYF.

This chain links TRBV7-9 with TRBJ2-7; TRBD1 aligns across 10 bases. CDR3 length equals 15 residues. The germline V gene encodes CDR1 SEHNR and CDR2 FQNEAQ (reference sequence). The junction had 7 bases not matched to a gene; V was cut back by 5 bases and J by 3 bases. The CDR3 here is CASSDRDRGFYEQYF. The DNA of the CDR3 is TGTGCCAGCAGCGACCGGGACAGGGGTTTCTACGAGCAGTACTTC.

The chain links TRBV5-4 to TRBJ2-7; TRBD1 aligns across 7 bases. CDR1 SGHNT and CDR2 YYREEE come from the germline V gene (reference sequence). This CDR3 spans 13 amino acids. V trimming: 2 bases; J trimming: 3 bases; junction bases outside the gene matches: 2. DNA of the CDR3: TGTGCCAGCAGCTTTGACAGGGTCTACGAGCAGTACTTC. Protein product: CASSFDRVYEQYF.

The chain employs TRBV3-1 (or the pseudogene TRBV3-2) and TRBJ2-7; 10 bases are a match to TRBD2. J was trimmed by 4 bases and V by 1 base; bases with no gene match: 10. The germline CDR1 and CDR2 sequences are LGHDT and YNNKEL (reference sequence). There are 17 residues in the CDR3. The CDR3 DNA reads TGTGCCAGCAGCCAAGGTGTAGCGGGGGGCCCCCAATACGAGCAGTACTTC. Its translation: CASSQGVAGGPQYEQYF.

The chain joins TRBV3-1 (or the pseudogene TRBV3-2) to TRBJ1-5; tentatively, D is TRBD1 (5 bases). The CDR3 spans 14 residues. Germline V CDR1 and CDR2: LGHDT, YNNKEL (reference sequence). Trimming took 3 bases from V and 2 from J, leaving 8 bases between them. CDR3: CASSHGRGNQPQHF. The CDR3 DNA reads as TGTGCCAGCAGCCATGGCAGGGGCAATCAGCCCCAGCATTTT.

The gene calls are TRBV6-5 and TRBJ2-3; D is possibly TRBD2 (6 bases). The CDR3 runs 13 residues. CDR1 and CDR2 from the germline V gene are MNHEY and SVGAGI. V was trimmed by 7 bases and J by 9 bases, leaving 17 bases between them. The CDR3 loop reads CASTEVGGGTQYF. The CDR3 bases are TGTGCCAGCACCGAGGTGGGGGGTGGAACGCAGTATTTT.

This rearrangement joins TRBV19 to TRBJ2-5; 11 nucleotides agree with TRBD1. The germline V gene encodes CDR1 LNHDA and CDR2 SQIVND (reference sequence). V lost 4 bases, J lost 5 bases, and 6 bases stayed unmatched. The CDR3 is 15 residues long. CDR3 loop: CASSTGTGGFETQYF. In nucleotides, the CDR3 is TGTGCCAGTAGTACCGGGACAGGGGGGTTCGAGACCCAGTACTTC.